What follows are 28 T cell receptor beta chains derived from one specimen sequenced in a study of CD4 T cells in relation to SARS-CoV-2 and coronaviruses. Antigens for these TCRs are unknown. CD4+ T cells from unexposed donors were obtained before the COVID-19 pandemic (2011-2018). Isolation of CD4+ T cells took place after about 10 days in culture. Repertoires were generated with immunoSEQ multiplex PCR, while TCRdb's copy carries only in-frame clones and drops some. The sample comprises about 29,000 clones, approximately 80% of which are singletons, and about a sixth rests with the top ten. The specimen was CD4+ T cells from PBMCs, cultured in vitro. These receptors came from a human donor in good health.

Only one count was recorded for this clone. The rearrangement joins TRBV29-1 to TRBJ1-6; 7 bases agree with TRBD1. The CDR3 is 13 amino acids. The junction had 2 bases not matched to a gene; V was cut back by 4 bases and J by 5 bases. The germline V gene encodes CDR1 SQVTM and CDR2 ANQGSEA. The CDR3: CSVGQGDNSPLHF. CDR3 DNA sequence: TGCAGCGTTGGCCAGGGGGATAATTCACCCCTCCACTTT.

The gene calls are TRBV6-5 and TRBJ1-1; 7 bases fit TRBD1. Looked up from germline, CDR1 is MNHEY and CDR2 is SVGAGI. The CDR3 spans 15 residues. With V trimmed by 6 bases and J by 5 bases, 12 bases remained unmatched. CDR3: CASSHFETGKTEAFF. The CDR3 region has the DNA TGTGCCAGCAGCCACTTTGAGACAGGGAAGACTGAAGCTTTCTTT.

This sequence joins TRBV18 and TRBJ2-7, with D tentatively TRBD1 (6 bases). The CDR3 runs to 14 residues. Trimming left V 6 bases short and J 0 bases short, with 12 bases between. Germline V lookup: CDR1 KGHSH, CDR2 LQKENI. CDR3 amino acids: CASSPDRTSYEQYF. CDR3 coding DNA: TGTGCCAGCTCGCCAGACAGGACCTCCTACGAGCAGTACTTC.

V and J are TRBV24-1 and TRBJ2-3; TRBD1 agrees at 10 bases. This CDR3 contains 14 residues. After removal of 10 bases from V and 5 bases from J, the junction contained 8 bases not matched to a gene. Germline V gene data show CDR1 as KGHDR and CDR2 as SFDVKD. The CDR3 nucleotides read TGTGCCACTGGGTCAGGACAGGGGGGAGATACGCAGTATTTT. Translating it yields CATGSGQGGDTQYF.

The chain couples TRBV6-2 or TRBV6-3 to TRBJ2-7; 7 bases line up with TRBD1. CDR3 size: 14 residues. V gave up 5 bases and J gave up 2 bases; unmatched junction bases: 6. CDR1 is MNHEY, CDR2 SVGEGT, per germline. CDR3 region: CASSLRRGTYEQYF. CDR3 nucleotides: TGTGCCAGCAGTCTACGCAGGGGGACCTACGAGCAGTACTTC.

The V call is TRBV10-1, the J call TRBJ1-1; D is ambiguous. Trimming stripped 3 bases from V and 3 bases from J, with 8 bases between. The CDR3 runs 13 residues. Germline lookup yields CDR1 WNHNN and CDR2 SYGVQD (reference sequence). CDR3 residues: CASSEGPYTEAFF. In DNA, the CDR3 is TGCGCCAGCAGTGAAGGTCCCTACACTGAAGCTTTCTTT.

DNA of the CDR3: TGCGCCAGCAGCCCTCGTTCTAGCTCGATCACAGATACGCAGTATTTT. Residues: CASSPRSSSITDTQYF. The chain carries TRBV5-1 and TRBJ2-3, with D tentatively TRBD2 (5 bases). V was clipped by 4 bases and J by 2 bases, with 17 bases between them. The CDR3 has 16 amino acids. Germline CDR1 and CDR2: SGHRS and YFSETQ.

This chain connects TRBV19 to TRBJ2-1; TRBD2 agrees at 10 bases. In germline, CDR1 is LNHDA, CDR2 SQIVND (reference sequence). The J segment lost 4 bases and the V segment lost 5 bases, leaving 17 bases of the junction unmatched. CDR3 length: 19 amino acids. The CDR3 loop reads CASSGPFGAGGPGYNEQFF. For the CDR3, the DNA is TGTGCCAGTAGTGGGCCTTTTGGAGCGGGAGGGCCGGGTTACAATGAGCAGTTCTTC.

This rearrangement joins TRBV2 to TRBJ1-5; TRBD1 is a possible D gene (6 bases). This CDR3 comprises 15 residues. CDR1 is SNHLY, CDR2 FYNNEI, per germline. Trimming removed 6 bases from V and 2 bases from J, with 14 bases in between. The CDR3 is CASRTGRQGNQPQHF. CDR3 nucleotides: TGTGCCAGCAGGACAGGAAGGCAGGGCAATCAGCCCCAGCATTTT. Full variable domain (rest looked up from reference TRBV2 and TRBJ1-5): EPEVTQTPSHQVTQMGQEVILRCVPISNHLYFYWYRQILGQKVEFLVSFYNNEISEKSEIFDDQFSVERPDGSNFTLKIRSTKLEDSAMYFCASRTGRQGNQPQHFGDGTRLSIL.

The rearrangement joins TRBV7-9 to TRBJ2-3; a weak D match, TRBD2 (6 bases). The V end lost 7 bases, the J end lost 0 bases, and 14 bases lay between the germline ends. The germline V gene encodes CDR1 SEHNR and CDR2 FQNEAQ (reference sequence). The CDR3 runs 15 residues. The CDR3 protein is CASTPGGTSTDTQYF. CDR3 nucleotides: TGTGCCAGCACCCCTGGAGGGACTAGCACAGATACGCAGTATTTT.

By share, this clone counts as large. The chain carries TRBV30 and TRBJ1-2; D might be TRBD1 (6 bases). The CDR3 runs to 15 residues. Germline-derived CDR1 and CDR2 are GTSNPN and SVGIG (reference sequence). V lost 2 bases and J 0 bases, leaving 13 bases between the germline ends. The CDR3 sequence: CAWSTQGVANYGYTF. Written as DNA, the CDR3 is TGTGCCTGGAGTACACAGGGTGTGGCTAACTATGGCTACACCTTC.

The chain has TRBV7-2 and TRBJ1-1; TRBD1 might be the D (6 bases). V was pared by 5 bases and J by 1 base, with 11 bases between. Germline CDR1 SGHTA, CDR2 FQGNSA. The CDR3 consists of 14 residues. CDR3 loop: CASSLGHQNTEAFF. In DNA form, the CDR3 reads TGTGCCAGCAGCCTGGGACATCAGAACACTGAAGCTTTCTTT.

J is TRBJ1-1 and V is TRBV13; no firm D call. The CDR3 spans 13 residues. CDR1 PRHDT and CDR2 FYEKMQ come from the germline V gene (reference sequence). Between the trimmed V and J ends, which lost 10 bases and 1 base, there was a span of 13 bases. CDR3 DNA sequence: TGTGCCAATAGAGCGGGGAGGAACACTGAAGCTTTCTTT. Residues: CANRAGRNTEAFF.

The CDR3: CASSKTGNEQYF. CDR3 sequence (DNA): TGTGCCAGCAGTAAAACAGGGAACGAGCAGTACTTC. The V and J genes are TRBV12-3 or TRBV12-4 and TRBJ2-7; tentatively, D is TRBD1 (6 bases). V was pared by 5 bases and J by 5 bases, with 10 bases between. The CDR3 is 12 amino acids.

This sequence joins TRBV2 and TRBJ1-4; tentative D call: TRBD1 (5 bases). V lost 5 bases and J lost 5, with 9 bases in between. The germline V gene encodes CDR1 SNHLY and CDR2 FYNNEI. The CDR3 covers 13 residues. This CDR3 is CASSTGVNEKLFF. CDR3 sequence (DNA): TGTGCCAGCAGTACGGGGGTAAATGAAAAACTGTTTTTT.

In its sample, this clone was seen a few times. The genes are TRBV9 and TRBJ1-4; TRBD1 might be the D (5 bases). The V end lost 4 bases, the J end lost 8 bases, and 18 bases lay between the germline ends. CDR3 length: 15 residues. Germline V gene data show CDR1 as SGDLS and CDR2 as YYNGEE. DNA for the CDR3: TGTGCCAGCAGCTCCAGGGTTTCGGGAGACGAAAAACTGTTTTTT. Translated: CASSSRVSGDEKLFF.

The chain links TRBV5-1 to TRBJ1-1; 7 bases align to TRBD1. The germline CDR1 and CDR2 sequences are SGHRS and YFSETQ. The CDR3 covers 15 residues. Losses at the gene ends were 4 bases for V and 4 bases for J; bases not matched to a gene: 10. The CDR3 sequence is CASSHRQGGRTEAFF. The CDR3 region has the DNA TGCGCCAGCAGCCATAGACAGGGCGGACGCACTGAAGCTTTCTTT.

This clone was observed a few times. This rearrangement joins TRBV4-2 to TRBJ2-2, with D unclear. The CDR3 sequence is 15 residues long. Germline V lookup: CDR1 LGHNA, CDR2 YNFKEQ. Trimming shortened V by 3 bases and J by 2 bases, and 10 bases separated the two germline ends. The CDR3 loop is CASSQVTANTGELFF. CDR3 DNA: TGTGCCAGCAGCCAGGTGACTGCCAACACCGGGGAGCTGTTTTTT.

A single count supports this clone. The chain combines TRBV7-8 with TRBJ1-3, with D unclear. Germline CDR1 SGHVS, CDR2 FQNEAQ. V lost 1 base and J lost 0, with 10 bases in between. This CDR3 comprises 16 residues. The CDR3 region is CASSLVAGSSGNTIYF. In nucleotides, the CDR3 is TGTGCCAGCAGCTTAGTTGCAGGCAGCTCTGGAAACACCATATATTTT.

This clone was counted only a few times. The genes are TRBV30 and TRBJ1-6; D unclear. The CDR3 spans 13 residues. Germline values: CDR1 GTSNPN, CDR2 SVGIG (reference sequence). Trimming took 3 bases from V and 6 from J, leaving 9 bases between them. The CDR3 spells CAWRPGFNSPLHF. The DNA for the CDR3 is TGTGCCTGGAGGCCTGGGTTTAATTCACCCCTCCACTTT.

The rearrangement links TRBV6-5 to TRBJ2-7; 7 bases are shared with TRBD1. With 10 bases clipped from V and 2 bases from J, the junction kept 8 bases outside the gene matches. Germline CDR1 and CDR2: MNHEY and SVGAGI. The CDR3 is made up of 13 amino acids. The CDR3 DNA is TGTGCCATCTACGTCCAGGGGGCCTACGAGCAGTACTTC. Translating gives CAIYVQGAYEQYF.

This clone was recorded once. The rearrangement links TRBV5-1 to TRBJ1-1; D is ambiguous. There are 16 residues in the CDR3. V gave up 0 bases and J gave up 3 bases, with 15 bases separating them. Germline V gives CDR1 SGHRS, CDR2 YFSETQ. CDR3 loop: CASSLAAGRPDTEAFF. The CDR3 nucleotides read TGCGCCAGCAGCTTGGCCGCGGGGAGGCCGGACACTGAAGCTTTCTTT.

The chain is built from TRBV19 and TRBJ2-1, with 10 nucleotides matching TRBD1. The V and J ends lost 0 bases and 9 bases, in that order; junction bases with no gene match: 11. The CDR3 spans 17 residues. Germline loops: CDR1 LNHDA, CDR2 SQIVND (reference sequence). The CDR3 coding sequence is TGTGCCAGTAGTATAGAGGAGGGGGACAGGGGAAAGGCTGAGCAGTTCTTC. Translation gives CASSIEEGDRGKAEQFF.

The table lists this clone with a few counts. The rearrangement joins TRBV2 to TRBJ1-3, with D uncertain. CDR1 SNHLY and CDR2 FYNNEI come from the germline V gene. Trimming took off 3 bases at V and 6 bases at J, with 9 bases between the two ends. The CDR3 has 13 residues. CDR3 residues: CASSEVRVNTIYF. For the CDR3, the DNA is TGTGCCAGCAGTGAGGTCAGAGTAAACACCATATATTTT.

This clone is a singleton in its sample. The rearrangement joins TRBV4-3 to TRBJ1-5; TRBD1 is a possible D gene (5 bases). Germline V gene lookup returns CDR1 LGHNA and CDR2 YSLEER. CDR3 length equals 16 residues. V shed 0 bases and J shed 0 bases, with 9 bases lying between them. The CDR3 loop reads CASSQELGDSNQPQHF. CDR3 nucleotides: TGCGCCAGCAGCCAAGAATTAGGGGATAGCAATCAGCCCCAGCATTTT.

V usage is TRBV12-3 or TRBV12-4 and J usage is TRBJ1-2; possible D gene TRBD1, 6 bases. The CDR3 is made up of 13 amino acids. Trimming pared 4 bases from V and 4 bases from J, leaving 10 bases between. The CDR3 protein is CASSSGTSYGYTF. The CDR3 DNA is TGTGCCAGCAGTTCCGGGACATCCTATGGCTACACCTTC.

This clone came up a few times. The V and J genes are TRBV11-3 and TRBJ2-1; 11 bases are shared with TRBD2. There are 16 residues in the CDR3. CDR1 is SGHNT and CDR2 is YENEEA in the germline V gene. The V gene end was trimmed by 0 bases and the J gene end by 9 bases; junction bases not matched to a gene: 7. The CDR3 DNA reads TGTGCCAGCAGCTTAGAGGGTAGCGGGGGGGCCAGTGAGCAGTTCTTC. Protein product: CASSLEGSGGASEQFF. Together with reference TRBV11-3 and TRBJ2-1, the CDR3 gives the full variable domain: EAGVVQSPRYKIIEKKQPVAFWCNPISGHNTLYWYLQNLGQGPELLIRYENEEAVDDSQLPKDRFSAERLKGVDSTLKIQPAELGDSAVYLCASSLEGSGGASEQFFGPGTRLTVL.

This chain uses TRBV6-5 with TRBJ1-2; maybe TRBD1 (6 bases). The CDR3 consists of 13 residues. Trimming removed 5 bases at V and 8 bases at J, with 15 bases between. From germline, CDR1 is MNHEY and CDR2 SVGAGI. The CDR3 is CASSTGRLRGYTF. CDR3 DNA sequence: TGTGCCAGCAGTACAGGGAGGTTGAGAGGCTACACCTTC.